A single sample gave rise to the 32 T cell receptor beta chains below, sequenced in a study of blood T cell repertoires in COVID-19. Clones were read by immunoSEQ multiplex PCR, and TCRdb kept only the in-frame ones, dropping some. The sample yields some 83,000 clones, 70% to 90% seen once. Sequenced: peripheral blood. The receptors originated from a man aged 80 or over in a cohort sampled during active COVID-19.

The chain couples TRBV7-9 to TRBJ2-5; weak D call: TRBD1 (6 bases). Deletions cut 5 bases from V and 5 bases from J, with 18 bases between. Germline V lookup: CDR1 SEHNR, CDR2 FQNEAQ (reference sequence). The CDR3 loop spans 15 amino acids. The CDR3 DNA reads TGTGCCAGCAGCCCAGTCAGGGGTTCGGGCGAGACCCAGTACTTC. As protein: CASSPVRGSGETQYF.

The J gene is TRBJ1-1, the V gene TRBV7-8; tentatively, D is TRBD1 (5 bases). The germline gives CDR1 SGHVS, CDR2 FQNEAQ. The CDR3 loop spans 13 amino acids. V lost 0 bases to trimming and J lost 8 bases, with 10 bases between them. CDR3 bases: TGTGCCAGCAGCTTAGCGCGGGGCACAGAAGCTTTCTTT. Amino acids: CASSLARGTEAFF.

As to this clone: Relative to the germline gene, one junction end is altered; a read error may explain this. The rearrangement links TRBV6-5 to TRBJ2-4; 8 nucleotides line up with TRBD1. This CDR3 is 14 amino acids long. Germline assignment: CDR1 MNHEY and CDR2 SVGAGI. The CDR3 here is CASSHSKTGDIQYF. The CDR3 DNA reads TGTGCCAGCAGTCACTCTAAGACAGGGGACATTCAGTACTTC.

The V gene is TRBV5-4, the J gene TRBJ1-1; TRBD1 agrees at 8 bases. From germline, CDR1 is SGHNT and CDR2 YYREEE (reference sequence). Germline trimming cut 0 bases from V and 3 bases from J; bases unmatched to any gene: 4. The CDR3 has 15 residues. The CDR3 DNA follows: TGTGCCAGCAGCTTGGCCCGGACAGGGCACACTGAAGCTTTCTTT. It codes for CASSLARTGHTEAFF.

For the CDR3, the DNA is TGTGCCAGCAGCCCCTCCGGACAGGGGGCGAGGGTTGGCAATCAGCCCCAGCATTTT. It codes for CASSPSGQGARVGNQPQHF. V gene TRBV28 combines with J gene TRBJ1-5, with 11 bases aligning to TRBD1. The ends lost 6 bases at V and 2 bases at J; junction bases unmatched: 15. The CDR3 runs 19 residues. Germline loops: CDR1 MDHEN, CDR2 SYDVKM.

V usage is TRBV2 and J usage is TRBJ1-2; 9 nucleotides agree with TRBD1. Trimming took 3 bases from V and 0 from J; bases not matched to a gene: 2. Looked up from germline, CDR1 is SNHLY and CDR2 is FYNNEI. The CDR3 is made up of 15 amino acids. The CDR3 loop is CASSEDRGANYGYTF. CDR3 sequence (DNA): TGTGCCAGCAGTGAGGACAGGGGTGCTAACTATGGCTACACCTTC.

The chain couples TRBV28 to TRBJ1-2, with 7 bases identical to TRBD1. CDR1 is MDHEN, CDR2 SYDVKM, per germline. This CDR3 has 15 residues. The V gene end was trimmed by 3 bases and the J gene end by 5 bases; junction bases not matched to a gene: 9. This CDR3 reads CASSLPLQGYYGYTF. For the CDR3, the DNA is TGTGCCAGCAGTTTGCCGCTACAGGGGTATTATGGCTACACCTTC.

The rearrangement joins TRBV7-9 to TRBJ2-5, with TRBD2 matching over 7 bases. Germline assignment: CDR1 SEHNR and CDR2 FQNEAQ (reference sequence). CDR3 length: 14 residues. The junction had 6 bases not matched to a gene; V was cut back by 3 bases and J by 5 bases. CDR3 sequence reads: CASSFGGGLETQYF. CDR3 DNA sequence: TGTGCCAGCAGCTTTGGGGGAGGGTTGGAGACCCAGTACTTC.

This sequence joins TRBV28 and TRBJ2-5, with D maybe TRBD2 (5 bases). This CDR3 is 15 amino acids long. Trimming took 0 bases from V and 2 from J, leaving 10 bases between them. Germline loops: CDR1 MDHEN, CDR2 SYDVKM. In DNA form, the CDR3 reads TGTGCCAGCAGTTTATGGGGCGGAGGACAAGAGACCCAGTACTTC. Protein sequence: CASSLWGGGQETQYF.

V gene TRBV27 combines with J gene TRBJ1-5, with D unclear. Germline CDR1 and CDR2: MNHEY and SMNVEV (reference sequence). The CDR3 runs to 15 residues. Trimming took 2 bases from V and 4 from J, leaving 12 bases between them. DNA for the CDR3: TGTGCCAGCAGTTTAGAACGGTCTGCGAATCAGCCCCAGCATTTT. Its translation is CASSLERSANQPQHF.

The CDR3 DNA reads as TGTGCCAGCAGTCCCTCGAATATGGGGCTCCAGAGGACCCAGTACTTC. Protein product: CASSPSNMGLQRTQYF. The chain is built from TRBV7-9 and TRBJ2-5, with D tentatively TRBD1 (5 bases). The germline V gene encodes CDR1 SEHNR and CDR2 FQNEAQ (reference sequence). V lost 6 bases to trimming and J lost 7 bases, with 24 bases between them. CDR3 length: 16 amino acids.

CDR3 DNA: TGCAGCGCCCAACTACTAGCGGGAGATACGCAGTATTTT. Its protein product is CSAQLLAGDTQYF. The chain is built from TRBV29-1 and TRBJ2-3, with 9 bases aligning to TRBD2. This CDR3 comprises 13 residues. Germline V lookup: CDR1 SQVTM, CDR2 ANQGSEA. V shed 7 bases and J 5 bases; nucleotides not matched to a gene: 7.

The J gene is TRBJ1-5, the V gene TRBV4-2; a possible D gene is TRBD1 (5 bases). V dropped 0 bases and J dropped 4 bases, with 10 bases sitting between them. Germline-derived CDR1 and CDR2 are LGHNA and YNFKEQ. The CDR3 is made up of 15 amino acids. The CDR3 loop reads CASSQDGGGNQPQHF. The CDR3 DNA reads as TGTGCCAGCAGCCAAGATGGGGGAGGTAATCAGCCCCAGCATTTT.

This clone was seen only a few times. This chain uses TRBV2 with TRBJ2-2, with 7 bases identical to TRBD1. J was trimmed by 0 bases and V by 6 bases; bases with no gene match: 7. This CDR3 comprises 16 residues. Per the germline V gene, CDR1 is SNHLY and CDR2 is FYNNEI. CDR3: CASRRTGRTNTGELFF. The CDR3 region has the DNA TGTGCCAGCAGGCGGACAGGACGAACGAACACCGGGGAGCTGTTTTTT.

The J gene is TRBJ1-3, the V gene TRBV11-2; TRBD1 matches 7 bases. The CDR3 totals 16 residues. The V gene end was trimmed by 5 bases and the J gene end by 6 bases; junction bases not matched to a gene: 13. Germline values: CDR1 SGHAT, CDR2 FQNNGV. Here the CDR3 DNA reads TGTGCCAGCAGCGTAAGCGAATACAGGGGACAAAACACCATATATTTT. Its protein product is CASSVSEYRGQNTIYF.

This chain joins TRBV29-1 and TRBJ1-5, with TRBD1 as a possible D gene (5 bases). The CDR3 has 12 amino acids. CDR1 is SQVTM and CDR2 is ANQGSEA in the germline V gene. The ends were cut back, 5 bases at V and 4 bases at J, with 9 bases in the middle. The CDR3 DNA reads as TGCAGCGTTTCCGGGGGAAATCAGCCCCAGCATTTT. Protein sequence: CSVSGGNQPQHF.

The gene calls are TRBV28 and TRBJ1-2; D remains unclear. V dropped 10 bases and J dropped 7 bases, with 22 bases sitting between them. CDR1 MDHEN and CDR2 SYDVKM come from the germline V gene. CDR3 length equals 14 residues. The CDR3, as DNA: TGTGCCACGGAGGAGGGCCTATCGACGGGTGGCTACACCTTC. Its protein product is CATEEGLSTGGYTF.

V and J are TRBV11-1 and TRBJ1-1, with TRBD1 matching over 7 bases. V dropped 3 bases and J dropped 1; count of bases not matched to a gene: 5. This CDR3 comprises 15 residues. Looked up from germline, CDR1 is SGHAT and CDR2 is FQDESV (reference sequence). The CDR3: CASSFSQGRNTEAFF. The CDR3, as DNA: TGTGCCAGCAGCTTTTCACAGGGGAGGAACACTGAAGCTTTCTTT.

The V and J genes are TRBV6-5 and TRBJ1-4, with 7 bases lining up with TRBD1. The CDR3 is made up of 14 amino acids. The germline V gene encodes CDR1 MNHEY and CDR2 SVGAGI. The ends lost 6 bases at V and 3 bases at J; junction bases unmatched: 4. The CDR3 sequence is CASRQGMSNEKLFF. CDR3 DNA sequence: TGTGCCAGCAGACAGGGGATGTCTAATGAAAAACTGTTTTTT.

A single count supports this clone. The V and J genes are TRBV7-2 and TRBJ1-3, with 10 nucleotides matching TRBD1. V trimming: 2 bases; J trimming: 4 bases; junction bases outside the gene matches: 8. Germline CDR1 reads SGHTA; CDR2 reads FQGNSA. The CDR3 spans 17 residues. The CDR3, as DNA: TGTGCCAGCAGCTTAAGGACAGGGGGTTTGGGAGGAAACACCATATATTTT. Residues: CASSLRTGGLGGNTIYF.

The chain combines TRBV20-1 with TRBJ2-3; D may be TRBD2 (6 bases). V was cut by 3 bases and J by 2 bases, with 12 bases left in between. Germline V CDR1 and CDR2: DFQATT, SNEGSKA (reference sequence). The CDR3 is 14 residues long. CDR3 residues: CSASGAGLTDTQYF. DNA of the CDR3: TGCAGTGCTAGTGGAGCGGGCCTCACAGATACGCAGTATTTT.

CDR3 loop: CATSRGTGVSTDTQYF. CDR3 sequence (DNA): TGTGCCACCAGCCGAGGGACAGGGGTGAGCACAGATACGCAGTATTTT. V usage is TRBV15 and J usage is TRBJ2-3; the match to TRBD1 covers 10 bases. Germline CDR1 is LNHNV and CDR2 is YYDKDF (reference sequence). J was trimmed by 0 bases and V by 5 bases; bases with no gene match: 5. The length of the CDR3 is 16 residues.

Relative to its sample, this clone is medium-sized. The gene calls are TRBV11-3 and TRBJ2-7; D call uncertain. Trimming took 1 base from V and 1 from J, leaving 5 bases between them. The CDR3 contains 13 residues. Germline loops: CDR1 SGHNT, CDR2 YENEEA. CDR3 nucleotides: TGTGCCAGCAGCTTAGGGCAGTCCTACGAGCAGTACTTC. Amino acids: CASSLGQSYEQYF.

This sequence joins TRBV11-2 and TRBJ2-1, with 12 bases aligning to TRBD1. The J segment lost 8 bases and the V segment lost 6 bases, leaving 11 bases of the junction unmatched. CDR3 length: 16 residues. Germline V gives CDR1 SGHAT, CDR2 FQNNGV. CDR3 sequence reads: CASSPSTGQGAYEQFF. CDR3 DNA: TGTGCCAGCAGTCCCTCCACGGGACAGGGGGCCTATGAGCAGTTCTTC.

The J gene is TRBJ1-3, the V gene TRBV5-1; 8 nucleotides agree with TRBD1. CDR3 length equals 16 residues. J gave up 4 bases and V 4 bases, and 10 bases lay outside the gene matches. Germline CDR1 reads SGHRS; CDR2 reads YFSETQ. CDR3 sequence reads: CASSPGQGGAGNTIYF. Written as DNA, the CDR3 is TGCGCCAGCAGCCCCGGACAGGGAGGGGCGGGAAACACCATATATTTT.

The chain joins TRBV27 to TRBJ1-5; TRBD1 agrees at 9 bases. J lost 7 bases, V lost 4 bases, and 14 bases had no gene match. Germline CDR1 MNHEY, CDR2 SMNVEV (reference sequence). CDR3 length equals 17 residues. The CDR3 is CASSSGTGQNGRQPQHF. CDR3 DNA sequence: TGTGCCAGCAGTTCAGGGACAGGGCAAAACGGGCGGCAGCCCCAGCATTTT.

The chain is built from TRBV7-9 and TRBJ2-3; possible D gene TRBD1, 5 bases. CDR1 is SEHNR and CDR2 is FQNEAQ in the germline V gene (reference sequence). This CDR3 spans 15 amino acids. Trimming shortened V by 5 bases and J by 2 bases, and 14 bases separated the two germline ends. The CDR3 is CASSADKQNTDTQYF. CDR3 in DNA: TGTGCCAGCAGCGCGGACAAGCAAAACACAGATACGCAGTATTTT.

The V and J genes are TRBV7-2 and TRBJ1-1; D gene unclear. Germline V gene sequence: CDR1 SGHTA, CDR2 FQGNSA. This CDR3 spans 16 amino acids. V lost 6 bases to trimming and J lost 0 bases, with 17 bases between them. As DNA, the CDR3 is TGTGCCAGCAGAATCGGGAGACTTCCTATGAACACTGAAGCTTTCTTT. Protein product: CASRIGRLPMNTEAFF.

The CDR3 is CASSLRGATEAFF. The CDR3 DNA follows: TGTGCCAGCAGCCTTCGGGGGGCCACTGAAGCTTTCTTT. The genes are TRBV6-5 and TRBJ1-1; possible D gene TRBD1, 6 bases. This CDR3 spans 13 amino acids. Deletions cut 6 bases from V and 4 bases from J, with 12 bases between. The germline V gene encodes CDR1 MNHEY and CDR2 SVGAGI.

The rearrangement links TRBV25-1 to TRBJ1-2; no reliable D call. The CDR3 spans 14 residues. Germline assignment: CDR1 MGHDK and CDR2 SYGVNS. The V end was cut by 4 bases, the J end by 2 bases, with 11 bases between. The CDR3 DNA is TGTGCCAGCAGTGGGCGGGTAGGGAACTATGGCTACACCTTC. Translated, it gives CASSGRVGNYGYTF.

As DNA, the CDR3 is TGTGCCAGCAGCCAAGAGTTGCGGGGGAGAGAGACCCAGTACTTC. Translating gives CASSQELRGRETQYF. The rearrangement joins TRBV3-1 (or the pseudogene TRBV3-2) to TRBJ2-5; 7 bases line up with TRBD2. J lost 4 bases, V lost 0 bases, and 5 bases had no gene match. The germline V gene has CDR1 LGHDT and CDR2 YNNKEL (reference sequence). The CDR3 has 15 amino acids.

This clone was observed a handful of times. This chain uses TRBV18 with TRBJ1-2; no clear D gene. The CDR3 consists of 14 residues. Deletions cut 2 bases from V and 7 bases from J, with 14 bases between. CDR1 KGHSH and CDR2 LQKENI come from the germline V gene. CDR3 in amino acids: CASSPMEGGGGYTF. CDR3 coding DNA: TGTGCCAGCTCACCAATGGAGGGAGGTGGTGGCTACACCTTC.